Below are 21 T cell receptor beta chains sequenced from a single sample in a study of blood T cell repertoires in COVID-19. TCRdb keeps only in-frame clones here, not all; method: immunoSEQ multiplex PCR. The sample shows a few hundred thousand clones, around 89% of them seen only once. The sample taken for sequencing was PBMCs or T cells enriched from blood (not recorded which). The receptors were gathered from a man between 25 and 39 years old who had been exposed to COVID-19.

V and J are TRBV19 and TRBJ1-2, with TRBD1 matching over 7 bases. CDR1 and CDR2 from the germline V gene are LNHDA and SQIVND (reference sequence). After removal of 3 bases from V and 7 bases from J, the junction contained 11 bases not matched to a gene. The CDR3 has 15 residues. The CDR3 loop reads CASSMAGQYLSGYTF. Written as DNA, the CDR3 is TGTGCCAGTAGTATGGCGGGACAGTACCTTTCTGGCTACACCTTC.

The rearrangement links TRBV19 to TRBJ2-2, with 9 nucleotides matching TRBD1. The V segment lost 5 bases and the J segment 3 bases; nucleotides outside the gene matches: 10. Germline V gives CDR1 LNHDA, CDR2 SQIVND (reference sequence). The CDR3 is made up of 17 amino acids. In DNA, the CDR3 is TGTGCCAGTAGTTTCCCGGGACAGGGAAGGGACACCGGGGAGCTGTTTTTT. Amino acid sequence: CASSFPGQGRDTGELFF.

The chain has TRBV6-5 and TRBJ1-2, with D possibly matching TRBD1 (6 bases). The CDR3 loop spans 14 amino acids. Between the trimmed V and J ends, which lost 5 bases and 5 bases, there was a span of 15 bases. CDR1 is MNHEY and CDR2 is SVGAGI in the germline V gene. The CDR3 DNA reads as TGTGCCAGCAGTCTCCTCGGGGGGCTGTATGGCTACACCTTC. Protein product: CASSLLGGLYGYTF.

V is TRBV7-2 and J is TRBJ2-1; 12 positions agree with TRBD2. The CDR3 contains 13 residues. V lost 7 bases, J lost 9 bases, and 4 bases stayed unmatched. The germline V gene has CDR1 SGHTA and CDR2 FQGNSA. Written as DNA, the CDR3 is TGTGCCAGCACCAGGACTAGCGGGGTTGAGCAGTTCTTC. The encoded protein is CASTRTSGVEQFF.

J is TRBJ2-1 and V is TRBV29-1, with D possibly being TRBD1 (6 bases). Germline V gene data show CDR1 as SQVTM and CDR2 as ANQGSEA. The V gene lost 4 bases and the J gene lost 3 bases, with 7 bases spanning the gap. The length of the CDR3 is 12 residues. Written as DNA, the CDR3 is TGCAGCGTTGGAGGGGGCTACAATGAGCAGTTCTTC. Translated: CSVGGGYNEQFF.

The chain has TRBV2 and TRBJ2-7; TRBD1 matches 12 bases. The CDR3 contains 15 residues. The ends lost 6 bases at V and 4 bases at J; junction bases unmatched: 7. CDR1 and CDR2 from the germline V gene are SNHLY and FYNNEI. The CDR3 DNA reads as TGTGCCAGCAGCCGTCCGGGACAGGGGGCGTACGAGCAGTACTTC. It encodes CASSRPGQGAYEQYF.

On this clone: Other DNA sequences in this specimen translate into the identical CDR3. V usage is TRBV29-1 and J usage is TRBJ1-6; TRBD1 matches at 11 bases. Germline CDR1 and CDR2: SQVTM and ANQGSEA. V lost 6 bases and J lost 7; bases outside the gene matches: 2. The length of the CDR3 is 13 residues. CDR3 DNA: TGCAGCGTGGGACAGGGGGGGAATTCACCCCTCCACTTT. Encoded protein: CSVGQGGNSPLHF. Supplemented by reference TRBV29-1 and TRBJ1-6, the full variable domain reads SAVISQKPSRDICQRGTSLTIQCQVDSQVTMMFWYRQQPGQSLTLIATANQGSEATYESGFVIDKFPISRPNLTFSTLTVSNMSPEDSSIYLCSVGQGGNSPLHFGNGTRLTVT.

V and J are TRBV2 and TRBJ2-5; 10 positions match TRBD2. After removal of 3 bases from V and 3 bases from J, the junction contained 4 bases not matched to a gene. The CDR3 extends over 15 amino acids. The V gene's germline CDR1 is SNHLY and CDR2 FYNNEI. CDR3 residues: CASSDQAGGEETQYF. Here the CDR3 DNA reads TGTGCCAGCAGTGACCAAGCGGGGGGGGAAGAGACCCAGTACTTC.

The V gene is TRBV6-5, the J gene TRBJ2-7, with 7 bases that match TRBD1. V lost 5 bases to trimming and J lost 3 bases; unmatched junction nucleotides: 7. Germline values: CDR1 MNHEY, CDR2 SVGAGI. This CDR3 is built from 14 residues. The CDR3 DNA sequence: TGTGCCAGCAGTCCCGACAGGGTTCTCTACGAGCAGTACTTC. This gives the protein CASSPDRVLYEQYF.

Written as DNA, the CDR3 is TGTGCCAGCAGCCAAGGTCCGGGTACCTACAATGAGCAGTTCTTC. Protein: CASSQGPGTYNEQFF. The chain combines TRBV3-1 (or the pseudogene TRBV3-2) with TRBJ2-1; unclear D gene. The V gene lost 1 base and the J gene lost 2 bases, with 9 bases spanning the gap. CDR3 length: 15 amino acids. Per germline, CDR1 LGHDT and CDR2 YNNKEL (reference sequence).

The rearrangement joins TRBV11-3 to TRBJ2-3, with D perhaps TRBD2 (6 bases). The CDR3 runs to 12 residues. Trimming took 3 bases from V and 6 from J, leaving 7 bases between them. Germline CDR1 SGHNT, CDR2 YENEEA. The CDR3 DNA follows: TGTGCCAGCAGCTTCGCGGGGGATACGCAGTATTTT. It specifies CASSFAGDTQYF.

CDR3 sequence: CASSQTFINQPQHF. As DNA, the CDR3 is TGCGCCAGCAGCCAAACTTTTATCAATCAGCCCCAGCATTTT. The chain combines TRBV4-1 with TRBJ1-5; D gene ambiguous. There are 14 residues in the CDR3. V lost 2 bases and J 3 bases, leaving 8 bases between the germline ends. Germline CDR1 MGHRA, CDR2 YSYEKL.

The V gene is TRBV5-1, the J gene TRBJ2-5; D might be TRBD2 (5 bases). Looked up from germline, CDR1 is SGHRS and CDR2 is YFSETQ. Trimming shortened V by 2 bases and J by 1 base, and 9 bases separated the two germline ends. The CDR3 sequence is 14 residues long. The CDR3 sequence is CASSFNRGQETQYF. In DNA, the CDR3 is TGCGCCAGCAGCTTTAACCGGGGCCAAGAGACCCAGTACTTC.

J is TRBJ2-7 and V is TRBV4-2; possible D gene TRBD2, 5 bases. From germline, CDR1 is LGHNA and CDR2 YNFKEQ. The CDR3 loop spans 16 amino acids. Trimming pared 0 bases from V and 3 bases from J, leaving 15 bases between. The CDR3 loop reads CASSQDKPGGFYEQYF. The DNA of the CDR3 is TGTGCCAGCAGCCAAGATAAGCCAGGAGGCTTCTACGAGCAGTACTTC.

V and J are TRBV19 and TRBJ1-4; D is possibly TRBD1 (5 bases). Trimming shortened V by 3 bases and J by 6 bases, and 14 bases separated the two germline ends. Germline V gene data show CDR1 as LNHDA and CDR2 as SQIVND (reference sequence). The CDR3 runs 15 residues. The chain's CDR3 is CASSITQVGDEKLFF. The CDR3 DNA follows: TGTGCCAGTAGTATCACACAGGTTGGGGATGAAAAACTGTTTTTT.

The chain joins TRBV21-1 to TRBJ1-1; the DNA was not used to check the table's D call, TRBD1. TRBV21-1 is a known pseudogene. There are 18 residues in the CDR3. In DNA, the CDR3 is TGTGCCAGCATCAGAAAAGGGACAGGGGGCTTCTGGGGTACTGAAGCTTTCTTT. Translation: CASIRKGTGGFWGTEAFF.

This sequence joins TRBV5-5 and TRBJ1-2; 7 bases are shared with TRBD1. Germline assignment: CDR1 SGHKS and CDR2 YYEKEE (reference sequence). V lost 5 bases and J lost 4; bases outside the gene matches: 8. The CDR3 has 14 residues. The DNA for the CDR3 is TGTGCCAGCAGAGATAGGGACAGCCTCTATGGCTACACCTTC. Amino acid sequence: CASRDRDSLYGYTF.

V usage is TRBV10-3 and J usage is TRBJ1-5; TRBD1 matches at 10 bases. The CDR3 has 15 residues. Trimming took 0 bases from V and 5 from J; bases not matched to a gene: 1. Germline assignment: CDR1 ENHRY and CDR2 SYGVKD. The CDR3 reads CAISESGTGDQPQHF. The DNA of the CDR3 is TGTGCCATCAGTGAGTCCGGGACAGGGGATCAGCCCCAGCATTTT.

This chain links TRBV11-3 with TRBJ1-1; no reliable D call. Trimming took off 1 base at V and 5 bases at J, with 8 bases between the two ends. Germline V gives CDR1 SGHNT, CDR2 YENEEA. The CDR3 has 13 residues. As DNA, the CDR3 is TGTGCCAGCAGCTTAGTGGGCAGGACTGAAGCTTTCTTT. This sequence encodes CASSLVGRTEAFF. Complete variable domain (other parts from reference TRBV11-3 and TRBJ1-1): EAGVVQSPRYKIIEKKQPVAFWCNPISGHNTLYWYLQNLGQGPELLIRYENEEAVDDSQLPKDRFSAERLKGVDSTLKIQPAELGDSAVYLCASSLVGRTEAFFGQGTRLTVV.

In nucleotides, the CDR3 is TGTGCCAGCAGCTTAGGGCTTAGACAGGTGCCCTATGGCTACACCTTC. Translated, it gives CASSLGLRQVPYGYTF. The rearrangement joins TRBV7-2 to TRBJ1-2; maybe TRBD1 (6 bases). Trimming cost V 1 base and J 4 bases, with 16 bases left between them. This CDR3 comprises 16 residues. Germline CDR1 reads SGHTA; CDR2 reads FQGNSA.

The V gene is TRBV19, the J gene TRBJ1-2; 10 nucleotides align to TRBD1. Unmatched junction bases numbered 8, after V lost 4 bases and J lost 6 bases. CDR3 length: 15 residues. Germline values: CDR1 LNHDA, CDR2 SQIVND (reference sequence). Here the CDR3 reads CASSKTGGFRNGYTF. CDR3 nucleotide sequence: TGTGCCAGTAGTAAGACAGGGGGCTTTAGGAATGGCTACACCTTC.